In this sample, the clone carrying this TCR beta chain turned up a few times. No antigen is known for it. This entry belongs to a study of cytomegalovirus exposure and HLA in healthy donors. Study results and caveats: Presence/absence analysis assumed near-uniform sequencing depth across donors. The study listed 164 cytomegalovirus-associated TCR beta chains.

Researchers ran the PCR with 60 Vbeta and 13 Jbeta primers. As originally analysed: In a later analysis, about 12 million of around 75 million unique beta chains occurred in at least two donors. Clones were sequenced by immunoSEQ multiplex PCR, and TCRdb holds only the in-frame ones, with some missing. V and J calls and clone size come straight from that table; D and trimming were deduced from the DNA. The data show some 150,000 clones, with 75% to 90% seen just once and roughly 2.9% held by the top ten. The CDR3 spans 13 residues. The germline gives CDR1 ENHRY, CDR2 SYGVKD. Trimming took off 2 bases at V and 8 bases at J, with 12 bases between the two ends.

Material for sequencing was PBMCs. V and J are TRBV10-3 and TRBJ1-2; tentatively, D is TRBD1 (5 bases). The clonotype was recovered from a woman aged 25-40 years in good health and CMV-seronegative. The CDR3 spells CAISETAGWGYTF. The CDR3 DNA is TGTGCCATCAGTGAGACGGCAGGGTGGGGCTACACCTTC.